This T cell receptor beta chain was found in a study of T cell responses to AZD1222 COVID-19 vaccine. Libraries were prepared by immunoSEQ multiplex PCR; TCRdb keeps only in-frame clonotypes and omits some of them. The table shows about 150,000 clones, with roughly 88% occurring only once. Germline V gene lookup returns CDR1 SGDLS and CDR2 YYNGEE. Trimming removed 0 bases at V and 0 bases at J, with 12 bases between. The CDR3 is made up of 16 amino acids. Regarding the study as a whole: The study identified only five or six AZD1222 recipients as seropositive at baseline. In a largely white British group with more females than males, clonal diversity was possibly underestimated.

For this clone: Its antigen is not identified.

The sample in question was peripheral blood, obtained on day 0 of MenACWY control vaccination. This sequence joins TRBV9 and TRBJ1-1; D gene uncertain. This TCR was recovered from an adult in good health. CDR3 DNA sequence: TGTGCCAGCAGCGTAGACGGTTATTCGATGAACACTGAAGCTTTCTTT. Residues: CASSVDGYSMNTEAFF.